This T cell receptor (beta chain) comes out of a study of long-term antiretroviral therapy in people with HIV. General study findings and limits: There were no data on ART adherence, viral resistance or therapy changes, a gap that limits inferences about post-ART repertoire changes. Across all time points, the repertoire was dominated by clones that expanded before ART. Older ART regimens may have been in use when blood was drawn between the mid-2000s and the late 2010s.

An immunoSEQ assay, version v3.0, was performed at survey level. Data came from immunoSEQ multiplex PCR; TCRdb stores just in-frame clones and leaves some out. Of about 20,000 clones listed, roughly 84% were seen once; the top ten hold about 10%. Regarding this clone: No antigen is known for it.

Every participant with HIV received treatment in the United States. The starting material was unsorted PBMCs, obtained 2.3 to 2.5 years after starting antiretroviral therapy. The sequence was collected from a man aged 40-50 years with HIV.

As DNA, the CDR3 is TGTGCCAGCAGCCCCGGGACAGAAGAGACCCAGTACTTC. Encoded protein: CASSPGTEETQYF. The rearrangement uses TRBV7-2 and TRBJ2-5, with 7 nucleotides matching TRBD1. CDR3 length equals 13 residues. Germline V CDR1 and CDR2: SGHTA, FQGNSA. The trim removed 5 bases at V and 3 bases at J, leaving 3 bases unmatched.